This T cell receptor beta chain originates from a study of response to subunit inactivated influenza vaccine. This clonotype came up a few times. One entry per CDR3 protein, called by TCRdb with MiXCR from the RT-PCR reads. The table has some 850,000 distinct CDR3 sequences, approximately 18% seen once. V was pared by 3 bases and J by 0 bases, with 7 bases of the junction left unmatched. The CDR3 has 17 amino acids. The source is a man in his forties or fifties who received an inactivated influenza vaccine. The sample here was PBMCs from blood, taken 4 to 6 days after vaccination. J is TRBJ2-2 and V is TRBV12-3 or TRBV12-4, with 7 bases identical to TRBD2. As DNA, the CDR3 is TGTGCCAGCAGTTTTAGGTCGGGAGGACCGAACACCGGGGAGCTGTTTTTT. It translates to CASSFRSGGPNTGELFF.